A single sample is the source of the 10 T cell receptor beta chains below, sequenced in a study of tumor-infiltrating lymphocytes in primary liver carcinoma. The investigators made TCR beta cDNA from about 510 ng total RNA, using a constant-region primer. ARM-PCR, slightly modified, supplied the TCR beta libraries through three nested multiplex PCR rounds. TRBV1-TRBV30 forward and Cbeta reverse primers drove the first two roughly 10-cycle rounds. Each CDR3 protein gets one entry after TCRdb re-called the multiplex PCR reads with MiXCR. The sample lists roughly 330,000 distinct CDR3 sequences, roughly 61% seen once, with 5.5% to 7% in the top ten. Blood RNA was derived from unsorted whole blood, and germline DNA was extracted too. Specimen: peripheral blood. These receptor sequences come from a man in his forties with primary liver carcinoma and hepatitis B virus infection.

Turning to this clonotype: Since a much larger clone is just one base distant, this may be a read error. It is likely a read error, because the conserved phenylalanine at the end of the CDR3 is missing. This rearrangement joins TRBV4-1 to TRBJ1-1; 7 bases align to TRBD1. Looked up from germline, CDR1 is MGHRA and CDR2 is YSYEKL. The CDR3 extends over 16 amino acids. Germline trimming cut 1 base from V and 1 base from J; bases unmatched to any gene: 6. Written as DNA, the CDR3 is TGCGCCAGCAGCCAAGTTCCCGGGACAGCGAACACTGAAGCTTTCTCT. Translating it yields CASSQVPGTANTEAFS.

A note on this clonotype: This CDR3 is missing its conserved last phenylalanine or tryptophan, likely due to a read error. The limits of the CDR3 on the DNA are not certain, so only TCRdb's listed CDR3 is given. The chain joins TRBV11-2 to TRBJ2-1; the table assigns TRBD2, which was not confirmed against the DNA. Inclusive of both ends, the CDR3 amounts to 15 amino acids. From germline, CDR1 is SGHAT and CDR2 FQNNGV. The CDR3 reads CASSLDKRAGDEQIL.

Remarks on this clonotype: This may come from a read error, since a much larger clone is one base off. The chain is built from TRBV6-2 or TRBV6-3 and TRBJ2-1; 11 positions match TRBD2. CDR1 is MNHEY and CDR2 is SVGEGT in the germline V gene. V lost 10 bases to trimming and J lost 6 bases; unmatched junction nucleotides: 8. The CDR3 totals 14 residues. CDR3 bases: TGTGCCATCAGGACTAGCGGGTCTTTCAATGAGCAGTTCTTC. The encoded protein is CAIRTSGSFNEQFF.

This clonotype occurred many times. J is TRBJ2-1 and V is TRBV6-5; the match to TRBD2 covers 10 bases. Germline V gene sequence: CDR1 MNHEY, CDR2 SVGAGI. V gave up 0 bases and J gave up 6 bases; unmatched junction bases: 8. The CDR3 runs to 17 residues. The chain's CDR3 is CASSYSGLAGAPNEQFF. CDR3 DNA: TGTGCCAGCAGTTACTCGGGCCTAGCGGGGGCGCCCAATGAGCAGTTCTTC.

This rearrangement joins TRBV6-6 to TRBJ1-1; TRBD1 matches at 10 bases. Trimming at V came to 5 bases and at J to 1 base, leaving 4 bases not matched to a gene. CDR3 length: 15 amino acids. Germline V lookup: CDR1 MNHNY, CDR2 SVGAGI (reference sequence). The CDR3 sequence: CASSGRQGANTEAFF. DNA of the CDR3: TGTGCCAGCAGTGGGCGACAGGGGGCGAACACTGAAGCTTTCTTT.

As for this clonotype: One end of the junction does not line up with germline, which may come from a read error. The V and J genes are TRBV7-8 and TRBJ2-7; 7 bases fit TRBD1. This CDR3 spans 16 amino acids. The germline V gene has CDR1 SGHVS and CDR2 FQNEAQ. The CDR3, as DNA: TGTGCCGGCAGCCGGACGGCGAGGGGGCTAAACTACGAGCAGTACTTC. Its protein is CAGSRTARGLNYEQYF. Drawing the rest from reference TRBV7-8 and TRBJ2-7, the complete variable domain is GAGVSQSPRYKVAKRGQDVALRCDPISGHVSLFWYQQALGQGPEFLTYFQNEAQLDKSGLPSDRFFAERPEGSVSTLKIQRTQQEDSAVYLCAGSRTARGLNYEQYFGPGTRLTVT.

Regarding this clonotype: A much larger clone sits a single nucleotide away, making a read error possible. The V gene is TRBV5-5, the J gene TRBJ2-2; D uncertain. V dropped 1 base and J dropped 0 bases, with 10 bases sitting between them. The CDR3 runs 16 residues. Germline loops: CDR1 SGHKS, CDR2 YYEKEE (reference sequence). The CDR3 sequence: CASSLISVANTGELFF. The CDR3 nucleotides are TGTGCCAGCAGCTTGATCAGCGTTGCGAACACCGGGGAGCTGTTTTTT.

As regards this clonotype: Given a much more abundant clone one base away, this may be a read error. The conserved phenylalanine or tryptophan normally closing the CDR3 is absent here, so this likely arose from a read error. The chain recombines TRBV12-3 or TRBV12-4 with TRBJ2-1; 8 positions agree with TRBD2. V trimming: 3 bases; J trimming: 8 bases; junction bases outside the gene matches: 9. The CDR3 loop spans 15 amino acids. Here the CDR3 reads CASSFRPSGLDEQFL. The CDR3 nucleotides are TGTGCCAGCAGTTTTCGGCCTAGCGGGTTGGATGAGCAGTTCTTA.

Remarks on this clonotype: A read error may explain this, as a much larger clone is one base away. As DNA, the CDR3 is TGTGCCATCAGTAGGGAGCAGGGAGGGCATGAGCAGTACTTC. As protein: CAISREQGGHEQYF. The chain is built from TRBV10-3 and TRBJ2-5; 7 bases map to TRBD2. The CDR3 is 14 residues long. Germline trimming cut 5 bases from V and 11 bases from J; bases unmatched to any gene: 14. CDR1 and CDR2 (germline): ENHRY, SYGVKD.

This clonotype was found a few times. V usage is TRBV4-2 and J usage is TRBJ2-5, with D perhaps TRBD2 (5 bases). Germline CDR1 is LGHNA and CDR2 is YNFKEQ. Deletions cut 0 bases from V and 2 bases from J, with 16 bases between. This CDR3 contains 17 residues. Here the CDR3 reads CASSQDPTVGVQETQYF. In DNA, the CDR3 is TGTGCCAGCAGCCAAGATCCCACAGTGGGAGTACAAGAGACCCAGTACTTC.